This T cell receptor (beta chain) emerged from a study of T cells in women clearing cervical HPV infection (dated by TCRdb to the late 2010s). Some background on the complete study: The cases were under 30 women with histologically confirmed HPV16-related CIN3 or worse, and 2 of these cases were invasive cancers. The controls were 25 to 30 women whose single incident HPV16 infection cleared within 12 months with no development of precancer or cancer. Blood from cases was collected at the visit where the lesion was first found, while blood from controls was collected once the infection could no longer be detected. Among cases, blood sampling occurred a median of about 160 days after lesion detection, with an interquartile range of roughly 90 to 200 days. Because only a few women had HLA typing data, the possibility that HLA type acted as a confounder could not be ruled out. An exploratory proof-of-principle case-control study, nested within the Guanacaste HPV Natural History Study in Costa Rica, was conducted to compare TCR repertoires across cervical HPV16 outcomes. Cases and controls were matched on age within five years and on year of sample collection. Cases had a median age of about 35 years and controls had a median age of approximately 37, with no significant differences in baseline characteristics. The parent cohort enrolled over 8,500 women aged 18 or older in Guanacaste, Costa Rica, in about 1993 to 1994 and followed the women for around 7 years. Five blinded duplicates per group were added as quality controls, giving around 60 samples: some 50 participants and 10 replicates.

TCR beta CDR3 regions were amplified by multiplex PCR using the immunoSEQ assay from an average of about 1,200 ng genomic DNA per sample. The assay corrected primer bias using a complete synthetic TCR repertoire to establish an amplification baseline. The amplicons were sequenced using the Illumina platform. For the original study's pipeline: Error correction of the sequences involved clustering with frequency ratios plus a modified nearest-neighbor algorithm, after which the sequences were analyzed in the immunoSEQ Analyzer using IMGT gene definitions. At each rarefaction depth, TCR richness and evenness were averaged across 20 rarefaction repeats, and samples with fewer sequences than that depth were excluded. V, D and J gene relative abundances were compared between groups with Wilcoxon rank sum tests, applying FDR correction. Blinded duplicates gave an intraclass correlation of approximately 96% for TCR richness and an average of around 76% across 70 or so gene segments. The clones in this table, taken by TCRdb from immuneACCESS, are in-frame only. Not every clone is retained; where verified, under half of the shortfall comes from an unresolved V gene, and the cause of the rest is unknown. From that table come the V and J calls and clone size; the DNA was used to work out D and trimming. The table held for this sample gives 25,000 to 35,000 clones. Of the sample, about 4.3% is held by the ten largest clones.

Every participant had a single incident cervical HPV16 infection, and women with prevalent HPV16 infections were excluded. Cervical HPV DNA was detected with MY09/MY11 PCR, and genotyping was done with dot-blot hybridization. Fifteen mL of heparinized blood were centrifuged, and the buffy coat was split into aliquots, frozen at -30 degrees C, and then kept at -80 degrees C. QIAGEN kits were used to extract genomic DNA from the buffy coat specimens. CDR1 and CDR2 (SGHVS, FQNEAQ) derive from the germline V gene. A distance of 12 bases separates the germline ends of V and J, which lose 2 bases and 1 base respectively. The CDR3 goes from the cysteine to the phenylalanine over 15 residues. Only the CDR3 bases that were read are kept: 36 of them, in frame from base 1. About this clone: Its antigen target is currently unknown. The sequenced fragment ends 3 residues before the CDR3 boundary, so the rest is inferred from the germline J gene.

Study-wide conclusions, independent of this receptor: Random forest classifiers that combined richness and V gene abundances separated cases from controls with an estimated AUC of 0.8 to 0.85. Because of the cross-sectional design, the study could not determine whether the associations came before infection or resulted from infection, and neither effector/memory subsets nor HPV-specific T cells were isolated. T-cell numbers per sample were unknown, so richness differences could reflect varying T-cell content rather than repertoire biology. Lower TRBV6-7 relative abundance was observed in cases than in controls (around 0.1% versus 0.15%; Bonferroni P = 0.0008). TCR repertoire richness was significantly higher in CIN3+ cases than in controls across sequencing depths, while evenness did not differ.

The sequence derives from a woman between 18 and 70 years old with a cervical HPV16 infection that either progressed to CIN3+ or cleared (not recorded which). Recombination connected TRBV7-8 to TRBJ2-7; a weak D assignment points to TRBD1 (6 bases agree). Sequencing used blood buffy coat. The CDR3 in this case is CASSLHQGPSYEQYF. The CDR3 DNA, read in part, is TGTGCCAGCAGCTTACATCAGGGGCCTTCCTACGAG.